A single sample gave rise to the 8 T cell receptor beta chains below, sequenced in a study of cytomegalovirus exposure and HLA in healthy donors. 60 Vbeta and 13 Jbeta primers were used in PCR. Only in-frame clones appear in the TCRdb table, and some are missing; sequencing was by immunoSEQ multiplex PCR. The sample records about 76,000 clones, roughly 76% being singletons. Sequenced: PBMCs. The receptors here all came from a male donor in good health and CMV-seropositive.

V gene TRBV6-4 combines with J gene TRBJ2-5; 11 bases agree with TRBD2. Germline V CDR1 and CDR2: MRHNA, SNTAGT. The length of the CDR3 is 17 residues. Trimming cost V 0 bases and J 3 bases; bases outside gene matches: 6. The CDR3 region is CASSDSPSGGLEETQYF. The CDR3 nucleotides are TGTGCCAGCAGTGACTCACCTAGCGGGGGGCTAGAAGAGACCCAGTACTTC.

V is TRBV6-6 and J is TRBJ2-3; the match to TRBD1 covers 8 bases. Germline loops: CDR1 MNHNY, CDR2 SVGAGI (reference sequence). This CDR3 comprises 16 residues. Germline trimming cut 6 bases from V and 0 bases from J; bases unmatched to any gene: 8. In nucleotides, the CDR3 is TGTGCCAGCAGCCGCCCGACAGGGGTAAGCACAGATACGCAGTATTTT. Protein sequence: CASSRPTGVSTDTQYF.

The CDR3 region has the DNA TGTGCCAGCAGCTTAGGTGGGGTGGCTAGCGGGGAGGTCGGGCAGTTCTTC. Translation gives CASSLGGVASGEVGQFF. The V gene is TRBV7-8, the J gene TRBJ2-1, with TRBD2 matching over 9 bases. Germline CDR1 is SGHVS and CDR2 is FQNEAQ. There are 17 residues in the CDR3. V trimming: 1 base; J trimming: 12 bases; junction bases outside the gene matches: 16. The variable domain in full, with the rest retrieved from reference TRBV7-8 and TRBJ2-1, is GAGVSQSPRYKVAKRGQDVALRCDPISGHVSLFWYQQALGQGPEFLTYFQNEAQLDKSGLPSDRFFAERPEGSVSTLKIQRTQQEDSAVYLCASSLGGVASGEVGQFFGPGTRLTVL.

The rearrangement uses TRBV30 and TRBJ2-1, with TRBD2 matching over 7 bases. V dropped 7 bases and J dropped 0; count of bases not matched to a gene: 9. CDR3 length equals 15 residues. CDR1 and CDR2 (germline): GTSNPN, SVGIG (reference sequence). CDR3 region: CAFKAGVASYNEQFF. Here the CDR3 DNA reads TGTGCCTTCAAGGCGGGGGTGGCCTCCTACAATGAGCAGTTCTTC.

The chain recombines TRBV5-1 with TRBJ1-1; TRBD1 agrees at 7 bases. There are 16 residues in the CDR3. The junction had 6 bases not matched to a gene; V was cut back by 0 bases and J by 1 base. Germline lookup yields CDR1 SGHRS and CDR2 YFSETQ. The CDR3 DNA sequence: TGCGCCAGCAGCTTGGCCCCCCAGGGGGGGAACACTGAAGCTTTCTTT. It translates to CASSLAPQGGNTEAFF.

Worth noting for this clone: Other DNA sequences in this specimen translate into the identical CDR3. V and J are TRBV18 and TRBJ1-1; maybe TRBD1 (5 bases). The CDR3 covers 12 residues. Germline assignment: CDR1 KGHSH and CDR2 LQKENI. V was cut by 4 bases and J by 5 bases, with 8 bases left in between. DNA of the CDR3: TGTGCCAGCTCACAGGGGAATACTGAAGCTTTCTTT. It encodes CASSQGNTEAFF.

The chain is built from TRBV2 and TRBJ1-2, with D maybe TRBD1 (6 bases). The CDR3 is made up of 13 amino acids. Deletions cut 4 bases from V and 7 bases from J, with 13 bases between. Per germline, CDR1 SNHLY and CDR2 FYNNEI. For the CDR3, the DNA is TGTGCCAGCAGTGCAACAGGGCCCCTTGGCTACACCTTC. Amino acid sequence: CASSATGPLGYTF.

This chain connects TRBV7-3 to TRBJ2-1, with TRBD2 identical over 12 bases. From germline, CDR1 is SGHTA and CDR2 FQGTGA. CDR3 length: 15 residues. V lost 5 bases, J lost 9 bases, and 8 bases stayed unmatched. The CDR3 DNA is TGTGCCAGCAGCCCTAGCGGGGGGGCCCGTGTTGAGCAGTTCTTC. As protein: CASSPSGGARVEQFF. The entire variable domain, with the rest obtained from reference TRBV7-3 and TRBJ2-1, is as follows: GAGVSQTPSNKVTEKGKYVELRCDPISGHTALYWYRQSLGQGPEFLIYFQGTGAADDSGLPNDRFFAVRPEGSVSTLKIQRTERGDSAVYLCASSPSGGARVEQFFGPGTRLTVL.